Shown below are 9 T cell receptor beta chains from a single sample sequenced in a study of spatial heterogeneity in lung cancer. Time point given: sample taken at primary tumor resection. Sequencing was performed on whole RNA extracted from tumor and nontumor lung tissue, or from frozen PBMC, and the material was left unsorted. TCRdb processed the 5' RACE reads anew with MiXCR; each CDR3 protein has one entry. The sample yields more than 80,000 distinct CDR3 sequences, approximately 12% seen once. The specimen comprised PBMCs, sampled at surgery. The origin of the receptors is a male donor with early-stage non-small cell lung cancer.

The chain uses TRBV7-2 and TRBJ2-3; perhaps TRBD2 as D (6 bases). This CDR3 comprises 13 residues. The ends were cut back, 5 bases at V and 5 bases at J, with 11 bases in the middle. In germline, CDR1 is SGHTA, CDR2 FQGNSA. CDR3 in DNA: TGTGCCAGCAGCAGAGCCGGGGGAGATACGCAGTATTTT. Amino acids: CASSRAGGDTQYF.

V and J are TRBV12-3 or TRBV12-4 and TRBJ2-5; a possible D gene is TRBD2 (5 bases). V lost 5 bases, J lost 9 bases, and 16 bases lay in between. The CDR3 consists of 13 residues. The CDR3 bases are TGTGCCAGCAGTCCCCAGAGGGAGACGGCCCAGTACTTC. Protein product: CASSPQRETAQYF.

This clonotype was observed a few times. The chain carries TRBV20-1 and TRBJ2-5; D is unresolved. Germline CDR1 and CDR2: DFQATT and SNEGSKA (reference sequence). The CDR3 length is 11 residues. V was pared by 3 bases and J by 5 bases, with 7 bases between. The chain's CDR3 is CSARGSETQYF. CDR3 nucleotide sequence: TGCAGTGCTAGGGGGTCGGAGACCCAGTACTTC.

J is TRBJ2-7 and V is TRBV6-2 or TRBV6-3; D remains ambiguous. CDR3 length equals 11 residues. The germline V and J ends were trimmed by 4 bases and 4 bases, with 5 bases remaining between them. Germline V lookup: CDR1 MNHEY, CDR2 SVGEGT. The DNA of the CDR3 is TGTGCCAGCAGTTGGGGATACGAGCAGTACTTC. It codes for CASSWGYEQYF.

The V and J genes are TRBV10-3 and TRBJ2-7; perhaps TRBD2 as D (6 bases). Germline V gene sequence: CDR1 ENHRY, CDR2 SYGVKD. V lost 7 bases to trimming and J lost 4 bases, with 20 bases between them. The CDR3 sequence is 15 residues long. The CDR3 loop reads CAIKSDPQEGYEQYF. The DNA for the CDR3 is TGTGCCATCAAATCGGACCCTCAGGAGGGGTACGAGCAGTACTTC.

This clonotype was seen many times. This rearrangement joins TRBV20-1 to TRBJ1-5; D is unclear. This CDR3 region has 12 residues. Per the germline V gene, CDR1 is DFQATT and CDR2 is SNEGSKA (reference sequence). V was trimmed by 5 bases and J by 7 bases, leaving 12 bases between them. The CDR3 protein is CSASRWGQPQHF. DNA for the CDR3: TGCAGTGCTTCCCGCTGGGGACAGCCCCAGCATTTT.

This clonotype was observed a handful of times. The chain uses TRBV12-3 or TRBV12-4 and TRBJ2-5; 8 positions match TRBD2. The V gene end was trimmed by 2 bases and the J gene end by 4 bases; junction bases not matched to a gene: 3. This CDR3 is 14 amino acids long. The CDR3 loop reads CASSLRGGRETQYF. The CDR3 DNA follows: TGTGCCAGCAGTTTACGGGGGGGGAGAGAGACCCAGTACTTC.

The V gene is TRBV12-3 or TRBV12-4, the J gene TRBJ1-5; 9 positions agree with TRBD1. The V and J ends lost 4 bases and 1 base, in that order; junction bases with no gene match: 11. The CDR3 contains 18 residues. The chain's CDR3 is CASSSGQGRRLSNQPQHF. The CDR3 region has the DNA TGTGCCAGCAGTTCTGGACAGGGGAGGAGGCTAAGCAATCAGCCCCAGCATTTT.

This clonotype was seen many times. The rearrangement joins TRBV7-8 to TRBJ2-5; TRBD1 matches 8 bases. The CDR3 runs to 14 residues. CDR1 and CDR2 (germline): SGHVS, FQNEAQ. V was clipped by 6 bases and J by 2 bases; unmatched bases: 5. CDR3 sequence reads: CASRTGTGQETQYF. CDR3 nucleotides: TGTGCCAGCAGAACCGGGACAGGACAAGAGACCCAGTACTTC.